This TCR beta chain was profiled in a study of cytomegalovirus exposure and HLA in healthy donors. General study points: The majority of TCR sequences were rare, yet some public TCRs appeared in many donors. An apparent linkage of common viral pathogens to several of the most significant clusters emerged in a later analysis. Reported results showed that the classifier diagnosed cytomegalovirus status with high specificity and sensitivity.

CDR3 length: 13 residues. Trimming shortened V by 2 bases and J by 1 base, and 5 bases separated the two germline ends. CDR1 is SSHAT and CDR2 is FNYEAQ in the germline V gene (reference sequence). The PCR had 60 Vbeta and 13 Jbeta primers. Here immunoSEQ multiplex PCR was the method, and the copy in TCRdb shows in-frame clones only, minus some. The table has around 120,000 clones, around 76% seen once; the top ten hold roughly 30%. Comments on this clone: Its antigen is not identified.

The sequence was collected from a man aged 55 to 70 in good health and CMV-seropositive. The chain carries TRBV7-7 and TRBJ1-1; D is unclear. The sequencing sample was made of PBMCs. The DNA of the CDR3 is TGTGCCAGCAGCTTAACGGGGAACACTGAAGCTTTCTTT. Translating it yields CASSLTGNTEAFF.